What follows are 16 T cell receptor beta chains derived from one specimen sequenced in a study of blood T cell repertoires in COVID-19. Libraries were prepared by immunoSEQ multiplex PCR; TCRdb keeps only in-frame clonotypes and omits some of them. The data hold about 220,000 clones, with nearly 90% observed a single time. Material for sequencing was PBMCs or T cells enriched from blood (not recorded which). The source of these receptors is a man aged 30-40 years who had been exposed to COVID-19.

The chain joins TRBV2 to TRBJ1-2; D not certain. V was shortened by 9 bases and J by 3 bases, with 20 bases between the two germline ends. Germline-derived CDR1 and CDR2 are SNHLY and FYNNEI. The CDR3 spans 15 residues. CDR3 amino acids: CASRYSEFLDYGYTF. In nucleotides, the CDR3 is TGTGCCAGTCGGTATTCCGAGTTTCTCGACTATGGCTACACCTTC.

This rearrangement joins TRBV3-1 (or the pseudogene TRBV3-2) to TRBJ1-6; D gene unclear. CDR1 LGHDT and CDR2 YNNKEL come from the germline V gene (reference sequence). V gave up 0 bases and J gave up 7 bases, with 4 bases separating them. This CDR3 is 13 amino acids long. The CDR3 reads CASSQDRNSPLHF. The CDR3 DNA is TGTGCCAGCAGCCAAGACAGGAATTCACCCCTCCACTTT.

The chain recombines TRBV5-1 with TRBJ1-2; D unresolved. The germline V gene has CDR1 SGHRS and CDR2 YFSETQ. Trimming stripped 0 bases from V and 4 bases from J, with 10 bases between. This CDR3 has 14 residues. The CDR3 loop is CASSLGEAPYGYTF. CDR3 nucleotides: TGCGCCAGCAGCTTGGGGGAGGCCCCCTATGGCTACACCTTC.

The chain has TRBV12-3 or TRBV12-4 and TRBJ1-1; D is unclear. There are 12 residues in the CDR3. V shed 3 bases and J shed 3 bases, with 5 bases lying between them. The DNA for the CDR3 is TGTGCCAGCAGTTTTTCGGACACTGAAGCTTTCTTT. Protein product: CASSFSDTEAFF.

The chain links TRBV15 to TRBJ2-1; 7 bases line up with TRBD1. Per germline, CDR1 LNHNV and CDR2 YYDKDF (reference sequence). This CDR3 comprises 15 residues. Germline trimming cut 3 bases from V and 3 bases from J; bases unmatched to any gene: 5. CDR3: CATSSRDSNYNEQFF. The CDR3 bases are TGTGCCACCAGCAGCCGGGACAGCAACTACAATGAGCAGTTCTTC.

The J gene is TRBJ2-3, the V gene TRBV4-1; TRBD2 is a possible D gene (6 bases). This CDR3 has 17 amino acids. From germline, CDR1 is MGHRA and CDR2 YSYEKL. The ends were cut back, 2 bases at V and 1 base at J, with 16 bases in the middle. The CDR3 loop reads CASSQQPGRSRTDTQYF. The CDR3 DNA reads TGCGCCAGCAGCCAACAGCCAGGGAGGTCACGCACAGATACGCAGTATTTT.

The chain couples TRBV5-6 to TRBJ2-5; the D is unclear. Germline assignment: CDR1 SGHDT and CDR2 YYEEEE. The CDR3 is 15 residues long. The germline V and J ends were trimmed by 1 base and 2 bases, with 12 bases remaining between them. CDR3: CASSLIFGGQETQYF. CDR3 bases: TGTGCCAGCAGCTTGATCTTCGGCGGACAAGAGACCCAGTACTTC.

The chain carries TRBV7-9 and TRBJ1-2, with TRBD1 as a possible D gene (5 bases). CDR1 and CDR2 from the germline V gene are SEHNR and FQNEAQ (reference sequence). The CDR3 sequence is 13 residues long. The V end was cut by 3 bases, the J end by 5 bases, with 10 bases between. The CDR3 region has the DNA TGTGCCAGCAGCTTTTCAGGGCCTTATGGCTACACCTTC. Its protein product is CASSFSGPYGYTF.

A few counts support this clone. The chain uses TRBV3-1 (or the pseudogene TRBV3-2) and TRBJ1-2; D not resolved. The CDR3 contains 12 residues. Germline V CDR1 and CDR2: LGHDT, YNNKEL (reference sequence). V gave up 3 bases and J gave up 3 bases, with 5 bases separating them. The CDR3 protein is CASSHLDYGYTF. The CDR3, as DNA: TGTGCCAGCAGCCACCTTGACTATGGCTACACCTTC.

The chain employs TRBV27 and TRBJ1-5, with TRBD1 identical over 11 bases. Trimming took 2 bases from V and 1 from J; bases not matched to a gene: 10. The CDR3 is made up of 19 amino acids. The germline CDR1 and CDR2 sequences are MNHEY and SMNVEV (reference sequence). The CDR3, as DNA: TGTGCCAGCAGTTTAGTCGGACAGGGGGCCTTTTTGAGCAATCAGCCCCAGCATTTT. Protein product: CASSLVGQGAFLSNQPQHF.

The CDR3 sequence is CASSKDLGDSPLHF. The CDR3 coding sequence is TGTGCCAGTTCCAAGGACCTAGGGGATTCACCCCTCCACTTT. V and J are TRBV19 and TRBJ1-6, with D perhaps TRBD1 (5 bases). V dropped 8 bases and J dropped 8 bases, with 16 bases sitting between them. Germline CDR1 and CDR2: LNHDA and SQIVND (reference sequence). The CDR3 length is 14 residues.

The CDR3 reads CASSLGGTGTEQYF. CDR3 nucleotide sequence: TGTGCCAGCAGCTTGGGAGGGACTGGGACCGAGCAGTACTTC. The V and J genes are TRBV5-4 and TRBJ2-7; tentative D call: TRBD2 (6 bases). CDR1 and CDR2 from the germline V gene are SGHNT and YYREEE (reference sequence). The CDR3 is 14 amino acids. The ends were cut back, 0 bases at V and 6 bases at J, with 13 bases in the middle.

CDR3 in amino acids: CASSQNLRQGGIYGYTF. CDR3 sequence (DNA): TGCGCCAGCAGCCAAAACTTGAGACAGGGGGGAATCTATGGCTACACCTTC. The chain combines TRBV4-1 with TRBJ1-2; 9 bases are shared with TRBD1. This CDR3 contains 17 residues. With V trimmed by 2 bases and J by 4 bases, 11 bases remained unmatched. Germline CDR1 is MGHRA and CDR2 is YSYEKL.

This chain connects TRBV7-9 to TRBJ1-6; D is ambiguous. From germline, CDR1 is SEHNR and CDR2 FQNEAQ (reference sequence). This CDR3 region has 18 residues. The ends were cut back, 0 bases at V and 4 bases at J, with 16 bases in the middle. Here the CDR3 reads CASSLARSEGSYNSPLHF. The CDR3 nucleotides read TGTGCCAGCAGCTTAGCGAGGAGTGAGGGCTCATATAATTCACCCCTCCACTTT.

V gene TRBV7-9 combines with J gene TRBJ2-7; TRBD1 matches at 7 bases. The length of the CDR3 is 16 residues. Trimming cost V 3 bases and J 3 bases; bases outside gene matches: 11. Germline values: CDR1 SEHNR, CDR2 FQNEAQ (reference sequence). This chain's CDR3 is CASSLTTGTASYEQYF. For the CDR3, the DNA is TGTGCCAGCAGCTTGACAACCGGGACAGCCAGCTACGAGCAGTACTTC.

V is TRBV3-1 (or the pseudogene TRBV3-2) and J is TRBJ1-6; D is unclear. V was clipped by 4 bases and J by 9 bases, with 13 bases between them. The CDR3 sequence is 14 residues long. In germline, CDR1 is LGHDT, CDR2 YNNKEL (reference sequence). CDR3 bases: TGTGCCAGCAGCCGTGGAGGATGGACTTCACCCCTCCACTTT. Protein sequence: CASSRGGWTSPLHF.